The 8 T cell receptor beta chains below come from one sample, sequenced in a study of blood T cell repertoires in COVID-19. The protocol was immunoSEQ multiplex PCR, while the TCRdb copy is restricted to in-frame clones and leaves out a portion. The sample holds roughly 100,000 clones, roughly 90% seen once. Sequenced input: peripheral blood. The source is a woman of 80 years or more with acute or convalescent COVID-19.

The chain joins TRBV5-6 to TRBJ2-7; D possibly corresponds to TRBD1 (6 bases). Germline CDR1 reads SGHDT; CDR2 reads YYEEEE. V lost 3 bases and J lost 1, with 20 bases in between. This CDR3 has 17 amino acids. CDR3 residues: CASSSPKQGWSSYEQYF. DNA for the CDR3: TGTGCCAGCAGCTCGCCAAAACAGGGCTGGAGTTCCTACGAGCAGTACTTC.

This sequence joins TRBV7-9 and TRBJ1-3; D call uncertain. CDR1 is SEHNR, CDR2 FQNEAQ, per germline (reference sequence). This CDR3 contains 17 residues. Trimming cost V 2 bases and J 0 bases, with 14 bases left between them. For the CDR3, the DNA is TGTGCCAGCAGCTTAAGTCCGGGTCCCAGCTCTGGAAACACCATATATTTT. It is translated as CASSLSPGPSSGNTIYF.

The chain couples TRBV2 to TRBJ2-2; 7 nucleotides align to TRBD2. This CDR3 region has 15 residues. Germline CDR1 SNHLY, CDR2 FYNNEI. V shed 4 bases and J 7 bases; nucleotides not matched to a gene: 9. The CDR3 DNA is TGTGCCAGCAGTGCCTTACTAGCGAGAGGCGGGGAGCTGTTTTTT. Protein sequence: CASSALLARGGELFF.

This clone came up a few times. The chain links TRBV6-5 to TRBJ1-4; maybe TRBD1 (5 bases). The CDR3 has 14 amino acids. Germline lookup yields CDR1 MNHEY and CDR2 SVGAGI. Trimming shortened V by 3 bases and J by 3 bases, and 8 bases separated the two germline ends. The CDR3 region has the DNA TGTGCCAGCAGTTATGGGACTTCTAATGAAAAACTGTTTTTT. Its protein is CASSYGTSNEKLFF.

DNA for the CDR3: TGTGCCAGCAGCTGGGGGACAGGGGCCCTTAGATCCGATACGCAGTATTTT. Translating gives CASSWGTGALRSDTQYF. V is TRBV5-8 and J is TRBJ2-3, with 10 bases matching TRBD1. This CDR3 is built from 17 residues. The junction had 13 bases not matched to a gene; V was cut back by 3 bases and J by 6 bases. Per the germline V gene, CDR1 is SGHTS and CDR2 is YDEGEE.

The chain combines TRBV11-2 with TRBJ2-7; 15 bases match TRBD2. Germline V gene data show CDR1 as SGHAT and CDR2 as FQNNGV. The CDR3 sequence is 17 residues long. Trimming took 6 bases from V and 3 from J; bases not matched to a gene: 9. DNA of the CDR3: TGTGCCAGCAGACAACTTGGACTAGCGGGGGGGCTCTACGAGCAGTACTTC. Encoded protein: CASRQLGLAGGLYEQYF.

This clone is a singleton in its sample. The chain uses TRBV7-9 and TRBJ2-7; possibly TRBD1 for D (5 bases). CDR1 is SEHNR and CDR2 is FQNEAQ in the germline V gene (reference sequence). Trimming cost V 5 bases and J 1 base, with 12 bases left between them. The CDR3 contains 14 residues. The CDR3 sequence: CASSAPGFSYEQYF. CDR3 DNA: TGTGCCAGCAGCGCCCCAGGGTTTTCCTACGAGCAGTACTTC. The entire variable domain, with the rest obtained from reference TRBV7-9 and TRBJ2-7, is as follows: DTGVSQNPRHKITKRGQNVTFRCDPISEHNRLYWYRQTLGQGPEFLTYFQNEAQLEKSRLLSDRFSAERPKGSFSTLEIQRTEQGDSAMYLCASSAPGFSYEQYFGPGTRLTVT.

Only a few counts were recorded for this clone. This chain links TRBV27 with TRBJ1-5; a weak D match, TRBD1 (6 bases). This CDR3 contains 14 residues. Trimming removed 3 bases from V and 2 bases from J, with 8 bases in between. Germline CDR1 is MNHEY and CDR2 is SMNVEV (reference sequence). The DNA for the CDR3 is TGTGCCAGCAGTTTTCAGGGGCGCAATCAGCCCCAGCATTTT. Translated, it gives CASSFQGRNQPQHF.